This TCR beta chain was obtained from a study of T cells in Graves' hyperthyroidism and ophthalmopathy. Researchers amplified the TCR beta CDR3 regions from RNA transcripts. TCR CDR3 underwent first-round RT-PCR with the HTBI primer set. TCRdb fed the multiplex PCR reads into MiXCR, producing one record per CDR3 protein. The sample lists 550,000 to 800,000 distinct CDR3 sequences, around 16% seen once, with less than 20% in the top ten. This clonotype was counted many times. Its antigen is still unknown. The CDR3 contains 14 residues. V shed 3 bases and J 1 base; nucleotides not matched to a gene: 2. Germline CDR1 is LNHDA and CDR2 is SQIVND (reference sequence). The authors deemed Graves' hyperthyroidism stable absent ophthalmopathy progression within 18 months. Study-level findings and limits: Ophthalmopathy was model-predicted a median roughly 6.5 months pre-onset.

The source is a man between 50 and 59 years old with Graves' hyperthyroidism. The V and J genes are TRBV19 and TRBJ1-1; 7 bases are a match to TRBD1. Specimen: blood. CDR3 amino acids: CASSIGTENTEAFF. CDR3 nucleotides: TGTGCCAGTAGTATTGGGACAGAGAACACTGAAGCTTTCTTT.